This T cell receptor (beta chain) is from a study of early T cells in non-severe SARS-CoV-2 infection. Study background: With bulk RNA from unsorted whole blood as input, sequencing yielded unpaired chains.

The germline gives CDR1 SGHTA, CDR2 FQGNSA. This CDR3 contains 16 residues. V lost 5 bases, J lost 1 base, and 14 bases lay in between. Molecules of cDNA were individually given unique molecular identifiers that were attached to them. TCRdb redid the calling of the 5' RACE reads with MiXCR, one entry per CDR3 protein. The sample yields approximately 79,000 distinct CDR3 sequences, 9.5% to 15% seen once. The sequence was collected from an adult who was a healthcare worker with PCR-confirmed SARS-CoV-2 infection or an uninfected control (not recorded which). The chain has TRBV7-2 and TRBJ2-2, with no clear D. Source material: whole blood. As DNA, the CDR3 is TGTGCCAGCAGCCCAGGACCACTTCAGAACACCGGGGAGCTGTTTTTT. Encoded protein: CASSPGPLQNTGELFF.